The 11 T cell receptor beta chains in this list originate from one sample, sequenced in a study of T cells after yellow fever vaccination. TCRdb itself ran the 5' RACE reads through MiXCR, one entry per CDR3 protein. This repertoire shows approximately 150,000 distinct CDR3 sequences, about 6.2% found once; its top ten account for 2.5% to 3.5%. Sequenced material: CD4+ T cells sorted from PBMCs, taken on the day of the first yellow fever vaccination. Receptors were obtained from a man between 18 and 29 years old who received the YFV17D yellow fever vaccine.

This clonotype showed up many times. The V gene is TRBV11-2, the J gene TRBJ2-5; D call uncertain. Germline V CDR1 and CDR2: SGHAT, FQNNGV. The V end was cut by 0 bases, the J end by 7 bases, with 15 bases between. The CDR3 loop spans 15 amino acids. The CDR3, as DNA: TGTGCCAGCAGCTTAGATTACGGTGGTTCTGGGACCCAGTACTTC. Encoded protein: CASSLDYGGSGTQYF.

This clonotype showed up many times. The chain has TRBV4-3 and TRBJ1-6; D ambiguous. Looked up from germline, CDR1 is LGHNA and CDR2 is YSLEER. The CDR3 runs 13 residues. With 1 base removed from V and 10 bases from J, the gap between germline ends came to 8 bases. The CDR3 loop reads CASSQAPWSPLHF. DNA of the CDR3: TGCGCCAGCAGCCAAGCTCCTTGGTCACCCCTCCACTTT.

This clonotype was seen many times. The chain employs TRBV12-3 or TRBV12-4 and TRBJ2-7, with 7 bases aligning to TRBD1. Trimming at V came to 6 bases and at J to 0 bases, leaving 2 bases not matched to a gene. This CDR3 region has 13 residues. The CDR3 coding sequence is TGTGCCAGCAGCTGGACAGGCTCCTACGAGCAGTACTTC. Translating it yields CASSWTGSYEQYF.

This clonotype appeared many times. This chain uses TRBV28 with TRBJ2-2; D could derive from TRBD1 or TRBD2 (5 bases each). This CDR3 region has 13 residues. Germline V lookup: CDR1 MDHEN, CDR2 SYDVKM. V was clipped by 6 bases and J by 5 bases, with 10 bases between them. CDR3 coding DNA: TGTGCCAGCAGACGAGGGGAAACCGGGGAGCTGTTTTTT. It specifies CASRRGETGELFF.

This clonotype was detected ten times or more. The chain recombines TRBV29-1 with TRBJ2-2; D remains ambiguous. The length of the CDR3 is 11 residues. Germline V CDR1 and CDR2: SQVTM, ANQGSEA. V was cut by 3 bases and J by 5 bases, with 4 bases left in between. CDR3 sequence reads: CSVEETGELFF. The CDR3 DNA reads as TGCAGCGTTGAGGAGACCGGGGAGCTGTTTTTT.

This clonotype was found many times. This chain connects TRBV6-5 to TRBJ2-7; 7 bases agree with TRBD1. The CDR3 has 15 residues. Germline assignment: CDR1 MNHEY and CDR2 SVGAGI. The ends lost 5 bases at V and 9 bases at J; junction bases unmatched: 16. CDR3: CASSTRGFRPTGQYF. In DNA, the CDR3 is TGTGCCAGCAGTACCAGGGGGTTCCGCCCTACGGGGCAGTACTTC.

The sample holds many counts of this clonotype. The V gene is TRBV9, the J gene TRBJ2-2; TRBD2 matches at 8 bases. From germline, CDR1 is SGDLS and CDR2 YYNGEE. V lost 2 bases to trimming and J lost 3 bases; unmatched junction nucleotides: 6. CDR3 length: 16 residues. This chain's CDR3 is CASSVTGGHHTGELFF. The CDR3 DNA reads as TGTGCCAGCAGCGTGACGGGGGGGCATCACACCGGGGAGCTGTTTTTT.

This clonotype was seen ten or more times. DNA of the CDR3: TGTGCCAGTACGTGGACAGAGACCGGGGAGCTGTTTTTT. It codes for CASTWTETGELFF. The chain carries TRBV19 and TRBJ2-2; D might be TRBD1 (6 bases). The CDR3 totals 13 residues. V lost 7 bases and J lost 5, with 11 bases in between. CDR1 and CDR2 from the germline V gene are LNHDA and SQIVND (reference sequence). Full variable domain (remainder filled in from reference TRBV19 and TRBJ2-2): DGGITQSPKYLFRKEGQNVTLSCEQNLNHDAMYWYRQDPGQGLRLIYYSQIVNDFQKGDIAEGYSVSREKKESFPLTVTSAQKNPTAFYLCASTWTETGELFFGEGSRLTVL.

This clonotype occurred a few times. V usage is TRBV20-1 and J usage is TRBJ1-1; D ambiguous. This CDR3 region has 12 residues. Looked up from germline, CDR1 is DFQATT and CDR2 is SNEGSKA (reference sequence). V was trimmed by 6 bases and J by 1 base, leaving 9 bases between them. As DNA, the CDR3 is TGCAGTGCAATACTGCAGAACACTGAAGCTTTCTTT. This codes for CSAILQNTEAFF.

This clonotype was counted between two and nine times. V is TRBV12-3 or TRBV12-4 and J is TRBJ1-1; no clear D gene. The CDR3 has 14 amino acids. The V end was cut by 5 bases, the J end by 7 bases, with 17 bases between. CDR3 sequence: CASSRSGGPREAFF. For the CDR3, the DNA is TGTGCCAGCAGTCGTTCCGGTGGGCCACGTGAAGCTTTCTTT.

This clonotype was counted only a few times. The chain couples TRBV9 to TRBJ2-5; D unclear. V lost 7 bases and J lost 5, with 12 bases in between. The germline V gene encodes CDR1 SGDLS and CDR2 YYNGEE. This CDR3 is built from 12 residues. The DNA of the CDR3 is TGTGCCAGCTGGACGGCGTGGGAGACCCAGTACTTC. Its translation: CASWTAWETQYF.